Each of the 16 T cell receptor beta chains below was sequenced from the same sample in a study of blood T cell repertoires in COVID-19. TCRdb keeps only in-frame clones here, not all; method: immunoSEQ multiplex PCR. The table lists 170,000 or so clones, over 80% of them singletons. What was sequenced was peripheral blood. The receptors here all came from a woman aged 55-70 years with acute or convalescent COVID-19.

V usage is TRBV6-5 and J usage is TRBJ1-2; D remains unclear. The V end lost 7 bases, the J end lost 8 bases, and 14 bases lay between the germline ends. Germline assignment: CDR1 MNHEY and CDR2 SVGAGI. This CDR3 is 12 amino acids long. CDR3 amino acids: CASTTRFEGYTF. The CDR3 region has the DNA TGTGCCAGCACGACACGTTTTGAAGGCTACACCTTC.

The chain recombines TRBV4-2 with TRBJ1-1; D is uncertain. Germline-derived CDR1 and CDR2 are LGHNA and YNFKEQ. There are 13 residues in the CDR3. V lost 1 base to trimming and J lost 1 base, with 4 bases between them. The CDR3 sequence is CASSQGPNTEAFF. CDR3 DNA: TGTGCCAGCAGCCAAGGGCCGAACACTGAAGCTTTCTTT.

To note about this clone: The junction differs from germline at one of its ends, possibly a read error. The rearrangement links TRBV7-7 to TRBJ2-5, with D possibly matching TRBD1 (7 bases). The CDR3 extends over 15 amino acids. Germline V gives CDR1 SSHAT, CDR2 FNYEAQ (reference sequence). CDR3: CASSKQGWREETQYF. CDR3 nucleotide sequence: TGTGCTAGCAGCAAACAGGGGTGGAGGGAAGAGACCCAGTACTTC.

The V call is TRBV6-6, the J call TRBJ2-1, with 9 bases aligning to TRBD2. The J segment lost 3 bases and the V segment lost 1 base, leaving 4 bases of the junction unmatched. This CDR3 is 16 amino acids long. Germline V CDR1 and CDR2: MNHNY, SVGAGI (reference sequence). The CDR3 is CASSYWPSGDYNEQFF. The CDR3 DNA reads TGTGCCAGCAGTTACTGGCCTAGCGGGGACTACAATGAGCAGTTCTTC.

The genes are TRBV21-1 and TRBJ1-1; the table names TRBD1, a call not compared with the DNA. TRBV21-1 is noted as a pseudogene. The CDR3 covers 13 residues. The chain's CDR3 is CASSLDRATEAFF. In DNA form, the CDR3 reads TGTGCCAGCAGCCTCGACAGGGCCACTGAAGCTTTCTTT.

Only a few counts were recorded for this clone. The genes are TRBV5-4 and TRBJ1-1; 7 bases fit TRBD1. With 4 bases clipped from V and 0 bases from J, the junction kept 6 bases outside the gene matches. This CDR3 is 15 amino acids long. Germline V gives CDR1 SGHNT, CDR2 YYREEE (reference sequence). The CDR3 sequence: CASSQARGLNTEAFF. DNA for the CDR3: TGTGCCAGCAGCCAAGCGAGGGGGCTGAACACTGAAGCTTTCTTT.

The chain recombines TRBV27 with TRBJ1-6; D gene ambiguous. The V end was cut by 3 bases, the J end by 5 bases, with 14 bases between. Germline CDR1 reads MNHEY; CDR2 reads SMNVEV (reference sequence). The CDR3 totals 16 residues. The CDR3 reads CASSLEGVVNNSPLHF. The CDR3 coding sequence is TGTGCCAGCAGTTTGGAGGGAGTGGTTAATAATTCACCCCTCCACTTT.

The J gene is TRBJ1-2, the V gene TRBV28, with D possibly matching TRBD1 (6 bases). V lost 6 bases and J lost 5, with 16 bases in between. The CDR3 loop spans 14 amino acids. Germline V gene data show CDR1 as MDHEN and CDR2 as SYDVKM. The CDR3 loop reads CASRLLGGTYGYTF. As DNA, the CDR3 is TGTGCCAGCAGACTCCTAGGGGGAACTTATGGCTACACCTTC.

This rearrangement joins TRBV7-2 to TRBJ1-1; TRBD1 might be the D (6 bases). V was trimmed by 6 bases and J by 1 base, leaving 9 bases between them. The CDR3 covers 13 residues. The germline V gene encodes CDR1 SGHTA and CDR2 FQGNSA. This CDR3 is CASRTQGNTEAFF. CDR3 DNA: TGTGCCAGCAGGACACAGGGGAACACTGAAGCTTTCTTT.

This clone was observed a handful of times. The chain recombines TRBV29-1 with TRBJ2-7; 9 bases align to TRBD1. The CDR3 is made up of 13 amino acids. Per the germline V gene, CDR1 is SQVTM and CDR2 is ANQGSEA. The trim removed 7 bases at V and 4 bases at J, leaving 8 bases unmatched. The CDR3 DNA reads TGCAGCGCCACTACAGGGGGCGTATACGAGCAGTACTTC. Protein product: CSATTGGVYEQYF.

The J gene is TRBJ2-3, the V gene TRBV5-8; D remains ambiguous. V dropped 6 bases and J dropped 5 bases, with 19 bases sitting between them. The CDR3 runs 15 residues. From germline, CDR1 is SGHTS and CDR2 YDEGEE. The CDR3 sequence is CASNRGRDRRDTQYF. In nucleotides, the CDR3 is TGTGCCAGCAACCGAGGCCGAGACCGCCGAGATACGCAGTATTTT. Combining the CDR3 with reference TRBV5-8 and TRBJ2-3 gives the whole variable domain EAGVTQSPTHLIKTRGQQATLRCSPISGHTSVYWYQQALGLGLQFLLWYDEGEERNRGNFPPRFSGRQFPNYSSELNVNALELEDSALYLCASNRGRDRRDTQYFGPGTRLTVL.

The chain couples TRBV28 to TRBJ2-2, with D maybe TRBD1 (5 bases). Germline assignment: CDR1 MDHEN and CDR2 SYDVKM. There are 15 residues in the CDR3. The germline V and J ends were trimmed by 2 bases and 6 bases, with 13 bases remaining between them. This chain's CDR3 is CASSLQGELAGELFF. The CDR3 DNA sequence: TGTGCCAGCAGTTTACAGGGTGAACTGGCCGGGGAGCTGTTTTTT.

The V call is TRBV19, the J call TRBJ1-3; 7 bases match TRBD1. Trimming took 4 bases from V and 4 from J; bases not matched to a gene: 4. The CDR3 is made up of 14 amino acids. CDR1 and CDR2 from the germline V gene are LNHDA and SQIVND (reference sequence). The CDR3 protein is CASSTQTGGNTIYF. As DNA, the CDR3 is TGTGCCAGTAGTACCCAGACAGGGGGAAACACCATATATTTT.

The chain carries TRBV14 and TRBJ2-7; a weak D match, TRBD2 (5 bases). Trimming removed 2 bases at V and 3 bases at J, with 14 bases between. CDR1 and CDR2 from the germline V gene are SGHDN and FVKESK. The CDR3 is 15 amino acids. The CDR3 sequence: CASSQSRGVSYEQYF. In DNA, the CDR3 is TGTGCCAGCAGCCAAAGTCGGGGAGTCAGCTACGAGCAGTACTTC.

The chain combines TRBV29-1 with TRBJ1-3; 7 nucleotides agree with TRBD1. CDR1 and CDR2 (germline): SQVTM, ANQGSEA. V lost 6 bases to trimming and J lost 1 base; unmatched junction nucleotides: 6. The CDR3 runs 14 residues. The CDR3 DNA reads TGCAGCGTGGACCGGACAGGATCTGGAAACACCATATATTTT. Amino acid sequence: CSVDRTGSGNTIYF.

J is TRBJ2-5 and V is TRBV9; 12 nucleotides agree with TRBD2. Trimming cost V 3 bases and J 1 base; bases outside gene matches: 7. Germline V gene sequence: CDR1 SGDLS, CDR2 YYNGEE. The CDR3 is 17 amino acids. The CDR3: CASSGAGTSGPQETQYF. CDR3 in DNA: TGTGCCAGCAGCGGGGCCGGGACTAGCGGGCCCCAAGAGACCCAGTACTTC. The full variable domain, completed using reference TRBV9 and TRBJ2-5, is DSGVTQTPKHLITATGQRVTLRCSPRSGDLSVYWYQQSLDQGLQFLIQYYNGEERAKGNILERFSAQQFPDLHSELNLSSLELGDSALYFCASSGAGTSGPQETQYFGPGTRLLVL.